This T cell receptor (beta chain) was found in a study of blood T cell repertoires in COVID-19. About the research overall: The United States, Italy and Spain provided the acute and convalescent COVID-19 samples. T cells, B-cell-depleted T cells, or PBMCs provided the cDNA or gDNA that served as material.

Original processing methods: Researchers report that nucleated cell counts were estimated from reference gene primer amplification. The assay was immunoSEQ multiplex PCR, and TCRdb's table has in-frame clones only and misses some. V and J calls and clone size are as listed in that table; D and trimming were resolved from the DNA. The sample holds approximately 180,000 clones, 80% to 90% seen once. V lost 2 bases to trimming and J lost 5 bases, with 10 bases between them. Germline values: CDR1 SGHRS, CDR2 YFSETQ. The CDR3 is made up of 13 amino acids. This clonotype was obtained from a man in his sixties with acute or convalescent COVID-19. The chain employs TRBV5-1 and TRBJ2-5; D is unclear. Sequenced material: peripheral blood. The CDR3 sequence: CASSLALEETQYF. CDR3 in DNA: TGCGCCAGCAGCTTAGCGTTAGAGGAGACCCAGTACTTC.